A single sample is the source of the 9 T cell receptor beta chains below, sequenced in a study of cytomegalovirus exposure and HLA in healthy donors. PCR amplification relied on 60 Vbeta primers (plus 13 Jbeta primers). Sequencing used immunoSEQ multiplex PCR; TCRdb keeps in-frame clones, though not all of them. The repertoire consists of about 150,000 clones, with almost 80% occurring once and the leading ten covering about 0.62%. Sequenced material: PBMCs. All receptors derive from a male donor in good health and CMV-seronegative.

V usage is TRBV6-4 and J usage is TRBJ2-3; 9 bases are shared with TRBD2. In germline, CDR1 is MRHNA, CDR2 SNTAGT. The CDR3 runs to 15 residues. Germline trimming cut 4 bases from V and 4 bases from J; bases unmatched to any gene: 6. The CDR3 nucleotides are TGTGCCAGCAGTGTCATAGCGGGAGTGGCAGATACGCAGTATTTT. Residues: CASSVIAGVADTQYF.

The CDR3 spells CASSEFERQNIQYF. The CDR3 region has the DNA TGTGCCAGCAGTGAATTTGAGCGGCAAAACATTCAGTACTTC. This chain joins TRBV6-1 and TRBJ2-4; tentative D call: TRBD2 (5 bases). CDR1 MNHNS and CDR2 SASEGT come from the germline V gene. The CDR3 has 14 residues. V lost 2 bases to trimming and J lost 5 bases, with 10 bases between them.

This clone was seen a few times. V and J are TRBV29-1 and TRBJ2-7, with TRBD1 matching over 7 bases. The germline V gene encodes CDR1 SQVTM and CDR2 ANQGSEA. The CDR3 runs to 13 residues. Unmatched junction bases numbered 4, after V lost 4 bases and J lost 1 base. For the CDR3, the DNA is TGCAGCGTTGTAGCAGGGGGATCCTACGAGCAGTACTTC. It codes for CSVVAGGSYEQYF.

This chain connects TRBV5-1 to TRBJ1-1; 8 bases fit TRBD1. The CDR3 runs to 14 residues. Germline CDR1 SGHRS, CDR2 YFSETQ. V gave up 1 base and J gave up 5 bases; unmatched junction bases: 4. The CDR3 bases are TGCGCCAGCAGCTTGCAGGGGGCTGGTACTGAAGCTTTCTTT. This encodes CASSLQGAGTEAFF.

V gene TRBV6-1 combines with J gene TRBJ2-1, with D perhaps TRBD2 (5 bases). CDR1 MNHNS and CDR2 SASEGT come from the germline V gene. The ends were cut back, 4 bases at V and 5 bases at J, with 15 bases in the middle. The CDR3 spans 15 residues. CDR3 amino acids: CASSVPATTNNEQFF. The CDR3 DNA reads TGTGCCAGCAGTGTCCCCGCGACTACTAACAATGAGCAGTTCTTC.

This sequence joins TRBV9 and TRBJ2-5, with a possible D match to TRBD2 (6 bases). This CDR3 contains 15 residues. Germline V lookup: CDR1 SGDLS, CDR2 YYNGEE. The V end was cut by 2 bases, the J end by 1 base, with 12 bases between. CDR3 amino acids: CASSVGPGLQETQYF. The CDR3 DNA reads as TGTGCCAGCAGCGTGGGACCGGGACTCCAAGAGACCCAGTACTTC. Combining the CDR3 with reference TRBV9 and TRBJ2-5 gives the whole variable domain DSGVTQTPKHLITATGQRVTLRCSPRSGDLSVYWYQQSLDQGLQFLIQYYNGEERAKGNILERFSAQQFPDLHSELNLSSLELGDSALYFCASSVGPGLQETQYFGPGTRLLVL.

The chain links TRBV5-1 to TRBJ1-2; perhaps TRBD1 as D (6 bases). The CDR3 has 15 amino acids. Germline CDR1 SGHRS, CDR2 YFSETQ. Trimming removed 6 bases from V and 1 base from J, with 16 bases in between. CDR3 in DNA: TGCGCCAGCACCGAGGGGGGGACGGGTAACTATGGCTACACCTTC. Its translation is CASTEGGTGNYGYTF.

The chain couples TRBV6-1 to TRBJ2-5; weak D call: TRBD1 (5 bases). Germline-derived CDR1 and CDR2 are MNHNS and SASEGT. CDR3 length: 15 residues. The V end lost 2 bases, the J end lost 5 bases, and 15 bases lay between the germline ends. CDR3 region: CASSEYRTRIETQYF. In nucleotides, the CDR3 is TGTGCCAGCAGTGAATATAGGACAAGGATTGAGACCCAGTACTTC.

The rearrangement uses TRBV27 and TRBJ1-6, with 8 bases fitting TRBD1. This CDR3 comprises 20 residues. CDR1 and CDR2 from the germline V gene are MNHEY and SMNVEV (reference sequence). With 4 bases clipped from V and 4 bases from J, the junction kept 18 bases outside the gene matches. The CDR3 protein is CASSSNRWGATGAYNSPLHF. The CDR3 DNA reads as TGTGCCAGCAGTTCAAACCGGTGGGGCGCGACAGGGGCGTATAATTCACCCCTCCACTTT.